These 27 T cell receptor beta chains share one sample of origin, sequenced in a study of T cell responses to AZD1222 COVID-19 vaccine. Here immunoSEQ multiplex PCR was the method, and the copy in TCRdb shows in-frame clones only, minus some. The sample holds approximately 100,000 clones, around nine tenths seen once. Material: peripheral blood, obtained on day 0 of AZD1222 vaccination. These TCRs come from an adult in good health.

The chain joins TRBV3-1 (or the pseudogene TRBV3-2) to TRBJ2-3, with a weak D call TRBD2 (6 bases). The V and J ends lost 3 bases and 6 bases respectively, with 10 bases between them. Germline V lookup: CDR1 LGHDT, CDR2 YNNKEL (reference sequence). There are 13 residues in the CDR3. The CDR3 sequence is CASSHSGRDTQYF. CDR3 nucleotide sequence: TGTGCCAGCAGCCACTCGGGGAGGGATACGCAGTATTTT.

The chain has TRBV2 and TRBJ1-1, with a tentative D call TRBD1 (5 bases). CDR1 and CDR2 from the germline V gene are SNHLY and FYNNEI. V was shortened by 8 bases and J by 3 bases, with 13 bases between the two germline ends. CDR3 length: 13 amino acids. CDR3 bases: TGTGCCAGCGTGCAGGGTCCGTACACTGAAGCTTTCTTT. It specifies CASVQGPYTEAFF.

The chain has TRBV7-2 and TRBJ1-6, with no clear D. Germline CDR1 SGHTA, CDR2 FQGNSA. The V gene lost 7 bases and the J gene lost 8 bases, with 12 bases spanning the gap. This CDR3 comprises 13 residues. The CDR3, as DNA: TGTGCCAGCAAAAAGGGTCGGGATTCACCCCTCCACTTT. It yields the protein CASKKGRDSPLHF.

Written as DNA, the CDR3 is TGTGCCAGCAGCAGAGTCGACTATGGCTACACCTTC. This codes for CASSRVDYGYTF. V and J are TRBV2 and TRBJ1-2; D gene uncertain. This CDR3 is 12 amino acids long. The germline V and J ends were trimmed by 6 bases and 3 bases, with 8 bases remaining between them. The germline CDR1 and CDR2 sequences are SNHLY and FYNNEI.

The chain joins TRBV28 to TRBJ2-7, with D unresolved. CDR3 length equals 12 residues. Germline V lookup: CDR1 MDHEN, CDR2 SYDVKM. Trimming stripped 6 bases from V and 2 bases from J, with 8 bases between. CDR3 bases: TGTGCCAGCAGAGGCCGGGCCTACGAGCAGTACTTC. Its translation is CASRGRAYEQYF.

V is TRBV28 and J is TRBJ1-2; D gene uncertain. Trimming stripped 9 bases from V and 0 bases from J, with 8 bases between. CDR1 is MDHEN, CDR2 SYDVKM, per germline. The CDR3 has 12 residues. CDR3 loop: CASAKTNYGYTF. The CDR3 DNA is TGTGCCAGTGCCAAAACTAACTATGGCTACACCTTC.

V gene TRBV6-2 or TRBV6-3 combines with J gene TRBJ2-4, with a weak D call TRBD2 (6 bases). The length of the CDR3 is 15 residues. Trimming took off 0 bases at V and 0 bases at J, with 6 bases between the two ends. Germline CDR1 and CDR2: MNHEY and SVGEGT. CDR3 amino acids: CASSYSEGAKNIQYF. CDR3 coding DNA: TGTGCCAGCAGTTACTCGGAGGGAGCCAAAAACATTCAGTACTTC.

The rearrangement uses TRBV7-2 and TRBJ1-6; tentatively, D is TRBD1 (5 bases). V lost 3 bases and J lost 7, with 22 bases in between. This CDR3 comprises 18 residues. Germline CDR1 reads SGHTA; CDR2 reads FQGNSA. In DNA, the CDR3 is TGTGCCAGCAGCTTGCCACCCGGGACCATTCCCCCGAATTCACCCCTCCACTTT. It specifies CASSLPPGTIPPNSPLHF.

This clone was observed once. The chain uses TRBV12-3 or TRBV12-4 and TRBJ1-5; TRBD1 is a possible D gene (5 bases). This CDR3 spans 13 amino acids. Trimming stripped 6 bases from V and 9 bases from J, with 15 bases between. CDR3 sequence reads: CASSWGNSRPQHF. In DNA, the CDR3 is TGTGCCAGCAGCTGGGGGAATTCTAGGCCCCAGCATTTT.

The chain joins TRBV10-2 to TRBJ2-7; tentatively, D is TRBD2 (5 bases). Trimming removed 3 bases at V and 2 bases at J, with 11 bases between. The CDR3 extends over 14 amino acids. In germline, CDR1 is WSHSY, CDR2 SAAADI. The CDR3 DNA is TGCGCCAGCAGTGACCGGACTGGAACCTACGAGCAGTACTTC. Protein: CASSDRTGTYEQYF.

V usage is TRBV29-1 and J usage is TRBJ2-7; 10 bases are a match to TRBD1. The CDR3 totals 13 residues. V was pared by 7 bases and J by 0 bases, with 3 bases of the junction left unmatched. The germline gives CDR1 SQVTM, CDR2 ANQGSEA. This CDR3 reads CSGGQGDSYEQYF. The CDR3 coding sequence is TGCAGCGGCGGACAGGGGGACTCCTACGAGCAGTACTTC.

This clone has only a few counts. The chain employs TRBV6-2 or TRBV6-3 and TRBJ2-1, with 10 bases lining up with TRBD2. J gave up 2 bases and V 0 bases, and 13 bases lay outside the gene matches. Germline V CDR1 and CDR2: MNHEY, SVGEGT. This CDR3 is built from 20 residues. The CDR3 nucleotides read TGTGCCAGCAGTTACTCGAGGGGTAGCGGGAGGCTATTAACCTACAATGAGCAGTTCTTC. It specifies CASSYSRGSGRLLTYNEQFF.

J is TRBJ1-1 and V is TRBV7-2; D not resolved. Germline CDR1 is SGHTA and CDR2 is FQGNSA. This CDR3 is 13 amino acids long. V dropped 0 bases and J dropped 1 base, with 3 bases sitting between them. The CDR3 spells CASSLARNTEAFF. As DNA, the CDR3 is TGTGCCAGCAGCTTAGCACGGAACACTGAAGCTTTCTTT.

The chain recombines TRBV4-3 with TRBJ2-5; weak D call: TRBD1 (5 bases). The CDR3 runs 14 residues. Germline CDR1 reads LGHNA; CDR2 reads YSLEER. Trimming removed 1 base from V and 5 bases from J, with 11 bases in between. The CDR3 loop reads CASSQAAGKETQYF. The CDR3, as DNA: TGCGCCAGCAGCCAAGCGGCAGGGAAGGAGACCCAGTACTTC.

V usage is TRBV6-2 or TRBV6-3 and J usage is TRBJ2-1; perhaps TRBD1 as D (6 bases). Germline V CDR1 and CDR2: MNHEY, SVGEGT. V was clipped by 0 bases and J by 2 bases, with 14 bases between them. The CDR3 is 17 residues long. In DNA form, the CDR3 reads TGTGCCAGCAGTTACTCGTACACAGGGATGACCTACAATGAGCAGTTCTTC. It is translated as CASSYSYTGMTYNEQFF.

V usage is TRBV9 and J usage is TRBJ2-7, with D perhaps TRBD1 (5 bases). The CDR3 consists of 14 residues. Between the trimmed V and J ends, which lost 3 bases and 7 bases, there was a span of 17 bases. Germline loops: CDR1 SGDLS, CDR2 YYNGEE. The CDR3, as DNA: TGTGCCAGCAGCGGGTCAGGGTCTGATAAGGAGCAGTACTTC. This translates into CASSGSGSDKEQYF.

CDR3 DNA: TGTGCCGGGCATAGCGGGGCGGACGTCACGCAGTATTTT. Encoded protein: CAGHSGADVTQYF. This chain joins TRBV30 and TRBJ2-3; TRBD2 matches 8 bases. Per germline, CDR1 GTSNPN and CDR2 SVGIG (reference sequence). This CDR3 is built from 13 residues. Unmatched junction bases numbered 13, after V lost 8 bases and J lost 9 bases.

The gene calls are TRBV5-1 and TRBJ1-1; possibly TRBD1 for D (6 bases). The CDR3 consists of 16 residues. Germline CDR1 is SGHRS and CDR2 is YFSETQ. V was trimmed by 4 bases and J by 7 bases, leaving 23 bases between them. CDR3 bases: TGCGCCAGCAGCCTGGAACTACAGGGCCTGAGCCGTGAAGCTTTCTTT. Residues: CASSLELQGLSREAFF. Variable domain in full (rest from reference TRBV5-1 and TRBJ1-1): KAGVTQTPRYLIKTRGQQVTLSCSPISGHRSVSWYQQTPGQGLQFLFEYFSETQRNKGNFPGRFSGRQFSNSRSEMNVSTLELGDSALYLCASSLELQGLSREAFFGQGTRLTVV.

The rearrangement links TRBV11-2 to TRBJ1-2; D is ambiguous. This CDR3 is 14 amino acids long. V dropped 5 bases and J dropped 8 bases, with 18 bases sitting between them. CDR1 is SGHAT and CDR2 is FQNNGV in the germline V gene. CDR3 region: CASSPVGSPGGYTF. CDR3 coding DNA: TGTGCCAGCAGCCCGGTGGGGTCCCCCGGGGGCTACACCTTC.

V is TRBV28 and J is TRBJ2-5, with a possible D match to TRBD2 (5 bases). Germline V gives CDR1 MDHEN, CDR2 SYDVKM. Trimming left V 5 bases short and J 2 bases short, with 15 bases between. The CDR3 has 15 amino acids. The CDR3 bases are TGTGCCAGCAGTCCGCTGAAGCGGCGTCAAGAGACCCAGTACTTC. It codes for CASSPLKRRQETQYF.

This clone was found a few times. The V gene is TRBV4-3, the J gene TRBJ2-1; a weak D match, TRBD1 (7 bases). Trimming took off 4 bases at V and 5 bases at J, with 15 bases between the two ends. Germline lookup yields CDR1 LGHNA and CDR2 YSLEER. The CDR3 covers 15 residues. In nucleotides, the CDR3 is TGCGCCAGCAGCCTGAGGCGGGACAGAGACAATGAGCAGTTCTTC. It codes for CASSLRRDRDNEQFF.

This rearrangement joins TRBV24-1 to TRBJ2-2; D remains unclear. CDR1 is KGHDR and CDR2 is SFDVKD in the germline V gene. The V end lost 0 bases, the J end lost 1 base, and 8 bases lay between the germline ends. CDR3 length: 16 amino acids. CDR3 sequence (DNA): TGTGCCACCAGTGATTTGGTGACAAAGAACACCGGGGAGCTGTTTTTT. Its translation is CATSDLVTKNTGELFF.

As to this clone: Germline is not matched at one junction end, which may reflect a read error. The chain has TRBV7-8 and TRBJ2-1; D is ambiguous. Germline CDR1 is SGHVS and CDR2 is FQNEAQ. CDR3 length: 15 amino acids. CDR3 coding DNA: TGTGCCGGCAGCCGAGCGTACCCGCTCTACAATGAGCAGTTCTTC. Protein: CAGSRAYPLYNEQFF. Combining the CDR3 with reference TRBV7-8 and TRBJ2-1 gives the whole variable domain GAGVSQSPRYKVAKRGQDVALRCDPISGHVSLFWYQQALGQGPEFLTYFQNEAQLDKSGLPSDRFFAERPEGSVSTLKIQRTQQEDSAVYLCAGSRAYPLYNEQFFGPGTRLTVL.

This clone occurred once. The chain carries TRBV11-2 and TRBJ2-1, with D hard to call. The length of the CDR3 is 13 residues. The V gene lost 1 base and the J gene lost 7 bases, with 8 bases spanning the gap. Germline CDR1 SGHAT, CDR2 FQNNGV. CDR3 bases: TGTGCCAGCAGCTTAGCGGGCGGAAATGAGCAGTTCTTC. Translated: CASSLAGGNEQFF.

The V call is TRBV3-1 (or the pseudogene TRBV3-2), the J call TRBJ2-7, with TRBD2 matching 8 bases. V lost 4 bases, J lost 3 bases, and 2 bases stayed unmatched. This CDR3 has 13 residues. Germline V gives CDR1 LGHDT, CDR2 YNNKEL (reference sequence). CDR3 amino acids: CASSPLAGYEQYF. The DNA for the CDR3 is TGTGCCAGCAGCCCGCTAGCGGGCTACGAGCAGTACTTC.

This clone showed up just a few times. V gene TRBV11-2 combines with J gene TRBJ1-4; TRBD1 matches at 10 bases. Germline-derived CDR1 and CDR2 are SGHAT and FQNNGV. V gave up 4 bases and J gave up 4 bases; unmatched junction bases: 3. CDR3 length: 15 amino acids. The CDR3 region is CASSSGQGNNEKLFF. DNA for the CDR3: TGTGCCAGCAGCTCGGGACAGGGGAATAATGAAAAACTGTTTTTT.

In DNA form, the CDR3 reads TGTGCCACCGAGGGGACAGGGAACACCGGGGAGCTGTTTTTT. It translates to CATEGTGNTGELFF. The genes are TRBV24-1 and TRBJ2-2; TRBD1 matches 8 bases. Losses at the gene ends were 9 bases for V and 1 base for J; bases not matched to a gene: 3. The CDR3 totals 14 residues. Per the germline V gene, CDR1 is KGHDR and CDR2 is SFDVKD.